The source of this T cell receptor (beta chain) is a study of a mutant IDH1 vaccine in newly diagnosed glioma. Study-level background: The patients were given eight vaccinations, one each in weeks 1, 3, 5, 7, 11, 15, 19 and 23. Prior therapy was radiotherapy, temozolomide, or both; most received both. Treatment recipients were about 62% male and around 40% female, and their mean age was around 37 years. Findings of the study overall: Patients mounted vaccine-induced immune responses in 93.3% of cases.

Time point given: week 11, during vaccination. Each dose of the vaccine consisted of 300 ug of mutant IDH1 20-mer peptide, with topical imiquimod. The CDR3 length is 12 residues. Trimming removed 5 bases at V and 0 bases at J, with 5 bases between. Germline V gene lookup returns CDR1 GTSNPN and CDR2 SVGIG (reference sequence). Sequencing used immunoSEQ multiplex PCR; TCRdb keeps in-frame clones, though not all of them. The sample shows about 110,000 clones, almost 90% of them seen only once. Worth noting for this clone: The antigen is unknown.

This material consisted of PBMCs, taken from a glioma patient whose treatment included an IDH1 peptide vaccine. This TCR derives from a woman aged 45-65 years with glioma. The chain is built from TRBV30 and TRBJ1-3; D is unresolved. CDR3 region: CAWGSSGNTIYF. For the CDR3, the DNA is TGTGCCTGGGGAAGCTCTGGAAACACCATATATTTT.